This TCR beta chain was captured in a study of glioma-infiltrating T cells. Whole-study results and caveats: Gliomas, especially low-grade, showed above-expected tissue-blood divergence; non-neoplastic patients showed below.

This clonotype was seen a single time. The antigen remains undetermined. A much larger clone differs by one base, so this may be a read error. The CDR3 is made up of 13 amino acids. Germline CDR1 DFQATT, CDR2 SNEGSKA (reference sequence). Germline trimming cut 6 bases from V and 7 bases from J; bases unmatched to any gene: 4. Using RNA template, CDR3s of TCR alpha and beta were amplified with iRepertoire arm-PCR. In TCRdb, the multiplex PCR reads were re-called with MiXCR into one record per CDR3 protein. The repertoire has about 410,000 distinct CDR3 sequences, roughly two fifths of them found once; the top ten carry around 12%.

Sequencing was performed on glioma tissue, nonneoplastic brain tissue, or PBMCs (not recorded which). The TCR was taken from a human donor with low-grade glioma or glioblastoma, undergoing nonglioma brain surgery, or in good health (not recorded which). The chain is built from TRBV20-1 and TRBJ1-6, with 9 bases lining up with TRBD1. The DNA of the CDR3 is TGCAGTGCCACCGACAGGGGGAATTCACCCCTCCACTTT. It yields the protein CSATDRGNSPLHF.